Listed below are T cell receptor beta chains from one sample, sequenced in a study of regulatory T cells in long-lasting Graves disease. TCRdb analysed the multiplex PCR reads with MiXCR anew, one entry per CDR3 protein. Seen here are hundreds of thousands of distinct CDR3 sequences, roughly a fifth observed once, and the top ten hold 13% to 15%. The material was peripheral blood mononuclear cells (PBMCs), obtained when the disease was refractory, from a patient treated with antithyroid drugs. The receptors come from a female donor with Graves disease. The CDR3 runs from the conserved cysteine through the conserved F or W.

v_gene: TRBV27
CDR3aa: CASSSPRGHQGTDTQYF

v_gene: TRBV3-1
CDR3aa: CASSQVAGRGTMNTEAFF

v_gene: TRBV7-2
CDR3aa: CASSLGRRTDTQYF

v_gene: TRBV7-9
CDR3aa: CASTDDGTSAYNEQFF

v_gene: TRBV20-1
CDR3aa: CSARAQDRGRSYEQYF

v_gene: TRBV27
CDR3aa: CASSPRYRTDTQYF

v_gene: TRBV27
CDR3aa: CASSFRRGTDTQYF

v_gene: TRBV2
CDR3aa: CASSLTSLEEFF

v_gene: TRBV7-3
CDR3aa: CASSLGQGSHEQYF

v_gene: TRBV9
CDR3aa: CASSETGRQETQYF

v_gene: TRBV7-9
CDR3aa: CVSSRLAGPRETQYF

v_gene: TRBV27
CDR3aa: CASRSSGRGLNTGELFF

v_gene: TRBV6-1
CDR3aa: CASSDTGTVGAQYF

v_gene: TRBV20-1
CDR3aa: CSARTGSYNEQFF

v_gene: TRBV10-2
CDR3aa: CASKAQSGEQYF

v_gene: TRBV6-2/TRBV6-3
CDR3aa: CASSEDRLKSYNQPQHF

v_gene: TRBV7-3
CDR3aa: CASSLTYGSSYEQYF

v_gene: TRBV28
CDR3aa: CASSLSGIRYEYSNQPQHF

v_gene: TRBV5-1
CDR3aa: CASSQRTATNTEAFF

v_gene: TRBV28
CDR3aa: CASSSGGSNLEEKLFF

v_gene: TRBV20-1
CDR3aa: CSARDHGGRNYEQYF

v_gene: TRBV7-9
CDR3aa: CASSPRDGGYEQYF

v_gene: TRBV28
CDR3aa: CASSPSILVLNSYEQYF

v_gene: TRBV20-1
CDR3aa: CSAKRMGYQETQYF

v_gene: TRBV20-1
CDR3aa: CSALTSGRSYEQYF

v_gene: TRBV2
CDR3aa: CASSLAGGPAKETQYF